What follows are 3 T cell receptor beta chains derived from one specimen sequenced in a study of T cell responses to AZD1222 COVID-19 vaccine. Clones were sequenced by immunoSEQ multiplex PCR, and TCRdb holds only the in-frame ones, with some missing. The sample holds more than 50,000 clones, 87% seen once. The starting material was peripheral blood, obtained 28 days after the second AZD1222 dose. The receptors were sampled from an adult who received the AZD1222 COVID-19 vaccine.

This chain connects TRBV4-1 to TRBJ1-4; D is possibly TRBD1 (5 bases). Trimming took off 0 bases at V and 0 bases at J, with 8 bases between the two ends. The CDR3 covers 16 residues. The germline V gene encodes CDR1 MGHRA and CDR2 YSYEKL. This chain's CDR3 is CASSQDRASTNEKLFF. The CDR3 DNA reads TGCGCCAGCAGCCAAGACAGGGCTTCAACTAATGAAAAACTGTTTTTT.

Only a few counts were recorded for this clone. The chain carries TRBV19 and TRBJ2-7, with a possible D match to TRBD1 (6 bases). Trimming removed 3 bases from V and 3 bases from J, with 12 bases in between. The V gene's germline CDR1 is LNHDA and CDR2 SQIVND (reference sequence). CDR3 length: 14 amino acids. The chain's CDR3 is CASSIVGDNYEQYF. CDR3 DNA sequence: TGTGCCAGTAGTATCGTCGGGGACAACTACGAGCAGTACTTC.

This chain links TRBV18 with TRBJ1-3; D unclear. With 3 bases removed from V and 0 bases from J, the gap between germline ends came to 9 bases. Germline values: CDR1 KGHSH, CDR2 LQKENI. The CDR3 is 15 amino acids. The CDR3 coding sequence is TGTGCCAGCTCACCGCCACTTTTCTCTGGAAACACCATATATTTT. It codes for CASSPPLFSGNTIYF.